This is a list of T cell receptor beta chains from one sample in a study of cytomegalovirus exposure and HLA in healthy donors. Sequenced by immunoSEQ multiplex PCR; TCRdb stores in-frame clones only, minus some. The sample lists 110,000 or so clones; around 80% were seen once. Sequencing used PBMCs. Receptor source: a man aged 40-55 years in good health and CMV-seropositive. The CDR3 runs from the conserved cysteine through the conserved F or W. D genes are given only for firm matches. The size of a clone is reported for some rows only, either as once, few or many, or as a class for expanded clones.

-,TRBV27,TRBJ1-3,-,TGTGCCAGCAGTTTACGCGGGCCGGGATATAGAAACACCATATATTTT,CASSLRGPGYRNTIYF
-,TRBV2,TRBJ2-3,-,TGTGCCAGCACTGGGCGAAATACGCAGTATTTT,CASTGRNTQYF
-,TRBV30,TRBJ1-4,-,TGTGCCTGGAGTTCTACAGGGTCGGCTAATGAAAAACTGTTTTTT,CAWSSTGSANEKLFF
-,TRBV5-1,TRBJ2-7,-,TGCGCCAGCAGCTTGGTAGGGACGGGAGTCTCCGAGCAGTACTTC,CASSLVGTGVSEQYF
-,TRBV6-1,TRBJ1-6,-,TGCGCCAGCAGTGTGGGAGGCGCGACCTATAATTCACCCCTCCACTTT,CASSVGGATYNSPLHF
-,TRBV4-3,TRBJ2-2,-,TGCGCCAGCAGCCCTGGGGCAGGGCGGAACACCGGGGAGCTGTTTTTT,CASSPGAGRNTGELFF
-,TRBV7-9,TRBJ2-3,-,TGTTCCAGCAGCTTAGGAGGAAACACAGATACGCAGTATTTT,CSSSLGGNTDTQYF
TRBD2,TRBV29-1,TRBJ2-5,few,TGCAGCGTTGCCGGGACTAGCACCTTGACCCAGTACTTC,CSVAGTSTLTQYF
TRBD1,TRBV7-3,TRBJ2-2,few,TGTGCCAGCAGCTTAGGACAGGGGAACACCGGGGAGCTGTTTTTT,CASSLGQGNTGELFF
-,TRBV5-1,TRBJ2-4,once,TGCGCCAGCAGCGTTGGGGGGTTGGGGGACATTCAGTACTTC,CASSVGGLGDIQYF
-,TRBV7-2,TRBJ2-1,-,TGTGCCAGCAGCTTCCAAACAATAGGGGCCTACAATGAGCAGTTCTTC,CASSFQTIGAYNEQFF
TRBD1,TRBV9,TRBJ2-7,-,TGTGCCAGCAACGCACAGGGGACAGGGGGGTCCGAGCAGTACTTC,CASNAQGTGGSEQYF
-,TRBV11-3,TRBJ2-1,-,TGTGCCAGCAGCTTAGCTGGGCAGGTGATCGATGAGCAGTTCTTC,CASSLAGQVIDEQFF
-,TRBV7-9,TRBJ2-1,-,TGTGCCAGCAGCTTAGATGCGGGGCCCTACAATGAGCAGTTCTTC,CASSLDAGPYNEQFF
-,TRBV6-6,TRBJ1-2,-,TGTGCCAGCATCAACCGGAGGGGATCCGACTATGGCTACACCTTC,CASINRRGSDYGYTF
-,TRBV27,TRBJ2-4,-,TGTGCCAGCAGTTCCCTATTACTAGCCAAAAACATTCAGTACTTC,CASSSLLLAKNIQYF
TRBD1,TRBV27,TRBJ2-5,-,TGTGCCAGCAGTTTGGGGGACAGTGGGGCCAGAGAGACCCAGTACTTC,CASSLGDSGARETQYF
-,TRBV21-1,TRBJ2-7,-,TGTGCCAGCAGCAAAGCGTATTCGACAGGGGAGCCCTACGAGCAGTACTTC,CASSKAYSTGEPYEQYF
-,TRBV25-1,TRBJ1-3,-,TGTGCCAGCAGTGAGGGGCAGTACTCTGGAAACACCATATATTTT,CASSEGQYSGNTIYF
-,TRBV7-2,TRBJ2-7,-,TGTGCCAGCAGCCCGGACATCTTTAGCTCCTACGAGCAGTACTTC,CASSPDIFSSYEQYF
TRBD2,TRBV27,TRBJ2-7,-,TGTGCCACCCGGCCGACTAGCGGGACCTTCTACGAGCAGTACTTC,CATRPTSGTFYEQYF
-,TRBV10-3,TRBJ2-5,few,TGTGCCATCAATGACGCTACTTCAGAGACCCAGTACTTC,CAINDATSETQYF
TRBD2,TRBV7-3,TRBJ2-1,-,TGTGCCAGCAGCCCCCCGGGACTAGCGGGAGGGCCGGGTGAGCAGTTCTTC,CASSPPGLAGGPGEQFF
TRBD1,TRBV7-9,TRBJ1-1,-,TGTGCCAGCAGCCCCTTACCGGGACAGGGAAGTGAAGCTTTCTTT,CASSPLPGQGSEAFF
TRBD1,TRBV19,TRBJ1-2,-,TGTGCCCTGGGCCCCGACAGGGGGCGAAGCTATGGCTACACCTTC,CALGPDRGRSYGYTF
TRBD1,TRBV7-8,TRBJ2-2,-,TGTGCCAGCAGCTTACAGGGGGCTGGTACCGGGGAGCTGTTTTTT,CASSLQGAGTGELFF
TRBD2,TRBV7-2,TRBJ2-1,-,TGTGCCAGCAGCTTAGCGGGTAGCGGGGCCTACAATGAGCAGTTCTTC,CASSLAGSGAYNEQFF
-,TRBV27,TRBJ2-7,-,TGTGCCAGCAGGCAGGGTCCCTGGGTTGAGCAGTACTTC,CASRQGPWVEQYF
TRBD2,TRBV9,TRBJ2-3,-,TGTGCCAGCAGCGTAGCTCTTTCGGGACAAGCTAGCGGGGCTAGCACAGATACGCAGTATTTT,CASSVALSGQASGASTDTQYF
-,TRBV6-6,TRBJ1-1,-,TGTGCCAGCAGTTCGGAGGGGAACACTGAAGCTTTCTTT,CASSSEGNTEAFF
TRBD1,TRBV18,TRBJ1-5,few,TGTGCCAGCTCACCAGACAGGGGAGGCAATCAGCCCCAGCATTTT,CASSPDRGGNQPQHF
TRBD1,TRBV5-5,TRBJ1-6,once,TGTGCCAGCACCCCGGGACAGGGTTGGAATTCACCCCTCCACTTT,CASTPGQGWNSPLHF
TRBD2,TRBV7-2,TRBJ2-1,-,TGTGCCAGCAGCTCACAGAGGGGACTAGCGCGGGAGTTCTTC,CASSSQRGLAREFF
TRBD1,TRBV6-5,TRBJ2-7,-,TGTGCCAGCAGCCGGGACAGTAACTCCTACGAGCAGTACTTC,CASSRDSNSYEQYF
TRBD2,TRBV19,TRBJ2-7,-,TGTGCCAGTAGTATCCGCAGCGGGAGGGACGAGCAGTACTTC,CASSIRSGRDEQYF
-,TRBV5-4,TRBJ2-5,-,TGTGCCAGCAGTACCCGGGGGGCCCAAGAGACCCAGTACTTC,CASSTRGAQETQYF